This entry concerns a single T cell receptor beta chain. Authors' methods: Estimated nucleated cell counts came from reference gene primer amplification. Produced via immunoSEQ multiplex PCR; TCRdb's table is partial and in-frame only. V and J calls and clone size are those listed in that table; D and trimming were worked out from the DNA. The repertoire has around 200,000 clones, roughly 86% of them found once; the top ten carry 7%. These data originate in a study of blood T cell repertoires in COVID-19. Looking at the study overall: Spain, Italy and the United States supplied samples that represented acute and convalescent COVID-19. T cells, B-cell-depleted T cells, or PBMCs provided the cDNA or gDNA that served as material.

The germline CDR1 and CDR2 sequences are ENHRY and SYGVKD. V lost 0 bases and J 0 bases, leaving 7 bases between the germline ends. The CDR3 is 15 residues long. This receptor was taken from a woman aged 80 or older in a cohort sampled during active or convalescent COVID-19. The rearrangement uses TRBV10-3 and TRBJ2-3; no clear D. The sample taken for sequencing was peripheral blood. The CDR3 spells CAISESLYSTDTQYF. CDR3 in DNA: TGTGCCATCAGTGAGTCACTATACAGCACAGATACGCAGTATTTT.